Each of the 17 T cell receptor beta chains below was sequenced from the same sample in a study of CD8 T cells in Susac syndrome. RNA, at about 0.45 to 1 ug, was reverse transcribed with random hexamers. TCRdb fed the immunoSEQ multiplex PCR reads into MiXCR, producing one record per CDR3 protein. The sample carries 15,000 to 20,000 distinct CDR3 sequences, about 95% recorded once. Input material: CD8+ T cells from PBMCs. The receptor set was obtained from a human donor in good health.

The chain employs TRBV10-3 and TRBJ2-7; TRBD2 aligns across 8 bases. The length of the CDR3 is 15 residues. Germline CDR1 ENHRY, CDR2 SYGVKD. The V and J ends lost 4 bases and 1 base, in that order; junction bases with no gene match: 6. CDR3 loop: CAISAPAGASYEQYF. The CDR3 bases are TGTGCCATCAGTGCTCCAGCGGGAGCATCCTACGAGCAGTACTTC.

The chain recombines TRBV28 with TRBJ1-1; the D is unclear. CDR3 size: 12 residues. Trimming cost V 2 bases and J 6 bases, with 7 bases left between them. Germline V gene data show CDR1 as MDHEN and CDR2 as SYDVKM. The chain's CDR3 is CASSLKVPEAFF. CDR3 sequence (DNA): TGTGCCAGCAGTTTAAAGGTCCCTGAAGCTTTCTTT.

In DNA, the CDR3 is TGTGCCAGCAGCGTACAGGGCGGGGAGCTGTTTTTT. Encoded protein: CASSVQGGELFF. The chain links TRBV9 to TRBJ2-2; D may be TRBD1 (5 bases). The CDR3 consists of 12 residues. V was shortened by 1 base and J by 7 bases, with 5 bases between the two germline ends. Germline loops: CDR1 SGDLS, CDR2 YYNGEE.

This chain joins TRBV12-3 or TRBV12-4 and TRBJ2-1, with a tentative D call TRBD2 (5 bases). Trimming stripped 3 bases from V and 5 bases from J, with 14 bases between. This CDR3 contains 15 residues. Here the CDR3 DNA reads TGTGCCAGCAGTTTTATACTAGATCCGAACAATGAGCAGTTCTTC. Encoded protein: CASSFILDPNNEQFF.

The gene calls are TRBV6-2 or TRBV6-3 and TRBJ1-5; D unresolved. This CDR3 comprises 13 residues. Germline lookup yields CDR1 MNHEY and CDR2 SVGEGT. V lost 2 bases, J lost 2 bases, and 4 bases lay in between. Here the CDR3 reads CASSYGGNQPQHF. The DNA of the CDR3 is TGTGCCAGCAGTTACGGTGGCAATCAGCCCCAGCATTTT.

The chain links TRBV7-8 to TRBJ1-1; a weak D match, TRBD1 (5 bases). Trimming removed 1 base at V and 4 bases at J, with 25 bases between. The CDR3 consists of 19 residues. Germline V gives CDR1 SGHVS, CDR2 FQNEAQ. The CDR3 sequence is CASSLVTGTGTPGGTEAFF. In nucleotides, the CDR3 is TGTGCCAGCAGCTTAGTCACTGGAACCGGGACCCCGGGCGGCACTGAAGCTTTCTTT.

The CDR3 protein is CASSLSGSPDTQYF. CDR3 sequence (DNA): TGTGCCAGCAGCCTCAGCGGGAGCCCAGATACGCAGTATTTT. J is TRBJ2-3 and V is TRBV14; 8 nucleotides line up with TRBD2. Germline-derived CDR1 and CDR2 are SGHDN and FVKESK. Trimming at V came to 4 bases and at J to 4 bases, leaving 4 bases not matched to a gene. This CDR3 has 14 residues. The variable domain in full, completed from reference TRBV14 and TRBJ2-3, reads EAGVTQFPSHSVIEKGQTVTLRCDPISGHDNLYWYRRVMGKEIKFLLHFVKESKQDESGMPNNRFLAERTGGTYSTLKVQPAELEDSGVYFCASSLSGSPDTQYFGPGTRLTVL.

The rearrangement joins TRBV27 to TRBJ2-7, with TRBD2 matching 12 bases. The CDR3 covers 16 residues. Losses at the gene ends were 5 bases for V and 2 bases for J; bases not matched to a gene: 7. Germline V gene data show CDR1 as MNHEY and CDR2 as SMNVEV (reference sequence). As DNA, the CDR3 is TGTGCCAGCAGTCCTAGCGGGGGGGAGGCGCCCTACGAGCAGTACTTC. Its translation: CASSPSGGEAPYEQYF.

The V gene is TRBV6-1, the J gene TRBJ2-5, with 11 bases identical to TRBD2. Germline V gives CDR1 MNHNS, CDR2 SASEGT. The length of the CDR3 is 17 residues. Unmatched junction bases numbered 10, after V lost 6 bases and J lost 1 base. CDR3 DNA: TGTGCCAGCAGCCGAACGCCGGGACTAGCGGCCCAAGAGACCCAGTACTTC. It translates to CASSRTPGLAAQETQYF.

The CDR3 loop reads CASSLGAGESYEQYF. In nucleotides, the CDR3 is TGTGCCAGCAGCTTAGGGGCGGGCGAATCCTACGAGCAGTACTTC. The J gene is TRBJ2-7, the V gene TRBV7-6, with D possibly TRBD2 on 5 matching bases. Looked up from germline, CDR1 is SGHVS and CDR2 is FNYEAQ. V lost 1 base and J lost 1, with 11 bases in between. This CDR3 spans 15 amino acids.

The CDR3 is CASSVAGGTYEQYF. The CDR3 DNA reads TGTGCCAGCAGCGTAGCCGGCGGTACCTACGAGCAGTACTTC. The chain joins TRBV9 to TRBJ2-7; D uncertain. Per the germline V gene, CDR1 is SGDLS and CDR2 is YYNGEE. The CDR3 runs 14 residues. V gave up 0 bases and J gave up 2 bases, with 9 bases separating them. Supplemented by reference TRBV9 and TRBJ2-7, the full variable domain reads DSGVTQTPKHLITATGQRVTLRCSPRSGDLSVYWYQQSLDQGLQFLIQYYNGEERAKGNILERFSAQQFPDLHSELNLSSLELGDSALYFCASSVAGGTYEQYFGPGTRLTVT.

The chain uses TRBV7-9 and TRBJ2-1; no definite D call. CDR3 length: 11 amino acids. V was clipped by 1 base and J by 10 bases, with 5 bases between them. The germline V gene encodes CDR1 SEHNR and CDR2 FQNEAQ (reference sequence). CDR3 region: CASSLEWEQFF. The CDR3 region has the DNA TGTGCCAGCAGCTTAGAATGGGAGCAGTTCTTC.

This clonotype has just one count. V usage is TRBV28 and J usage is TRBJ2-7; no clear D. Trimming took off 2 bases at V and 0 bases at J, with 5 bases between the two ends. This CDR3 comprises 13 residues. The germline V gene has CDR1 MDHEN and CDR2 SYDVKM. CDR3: CASSLRVSYEQYV. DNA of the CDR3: TGTGCCAGCAGTTTAAGGGTCTCCTACGAGCAGTACGTC.

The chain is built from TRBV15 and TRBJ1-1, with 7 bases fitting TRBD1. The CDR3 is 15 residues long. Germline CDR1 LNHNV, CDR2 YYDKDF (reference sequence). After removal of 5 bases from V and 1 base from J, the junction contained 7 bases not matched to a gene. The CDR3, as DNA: TGTGCCACCAGCGGTAGACAGGGAGGGAACACTGAAGCTTTCTTT. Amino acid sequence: CATSGRQGGNTEAFF.

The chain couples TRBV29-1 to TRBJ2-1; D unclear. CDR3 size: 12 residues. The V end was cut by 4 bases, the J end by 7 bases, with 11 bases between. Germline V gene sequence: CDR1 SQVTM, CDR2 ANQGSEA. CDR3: CSVVVAWNEQFF. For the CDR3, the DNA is TGCAGCGTTGTGGTCGCTTGGAATGAGCAGTTCTTC.

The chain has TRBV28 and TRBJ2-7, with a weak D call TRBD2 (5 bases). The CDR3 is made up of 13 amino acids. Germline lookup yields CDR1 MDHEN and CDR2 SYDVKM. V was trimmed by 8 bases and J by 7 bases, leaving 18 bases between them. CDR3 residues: CASEASAGMEQYF. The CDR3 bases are TGTGCCAGCGAAGCCTCGGCGGGCATGGAGCAGTACTTC.

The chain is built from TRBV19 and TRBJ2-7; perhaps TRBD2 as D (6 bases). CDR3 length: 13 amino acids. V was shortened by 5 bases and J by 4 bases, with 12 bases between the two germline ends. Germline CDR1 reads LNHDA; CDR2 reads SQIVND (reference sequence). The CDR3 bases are TGTGCCAGTAGTTACGGGACTGGATACGAGCAGTACGTC. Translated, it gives CASSYGTGYEQYV.